This T cell receptor (beta chain) was identified in a study of technical replicates of blood from several donors (dated by TCRdb to about 2017). About this clone itself: No cognate antigen has been identified for it. No much larger clonotype is one base removed from it; base qualities were not supplied.

The CDR3 runs 14 residues from the cysteine to the phenylalanine. The read is trimmed to its CDR3 DNA, 42 bases read in frame from base 1. The germline V gene gives CDR1 as SNHLY and CDR2 as FYNNEI. V and J are trimmed by 4 bases and 5 bases, and the gene matches miss 5 bases of the junction. Libraries were prepared through the immunoSEQ multiplex PCR assay. Imported from immuneACCESS, the table was reduced by TCRdb to in-frame sequences with V and J called. These copies leave out some clones; in studies compared against another copy, an unresolved V gene accounts for under half, and the cause of the remainder is not known. The sample has 55,000 to 75,000 clones on record, roughly 94% of them singletons. The top ten clones comprise about 0.4% of the sample.

The TCR originated in a human donor in good health. Sequenced material: T cells isolated from PBMCs. The chain employs TRBV2 and TRBJ1-5; TRBD1 lines up with 7 middle nucleotides. The nucleotides are TGTGCCAGCAGTGGGGACAGTGGGGATCAGCCCCAGCATTTT. It is translated as CASSGDSGDQPQHF.